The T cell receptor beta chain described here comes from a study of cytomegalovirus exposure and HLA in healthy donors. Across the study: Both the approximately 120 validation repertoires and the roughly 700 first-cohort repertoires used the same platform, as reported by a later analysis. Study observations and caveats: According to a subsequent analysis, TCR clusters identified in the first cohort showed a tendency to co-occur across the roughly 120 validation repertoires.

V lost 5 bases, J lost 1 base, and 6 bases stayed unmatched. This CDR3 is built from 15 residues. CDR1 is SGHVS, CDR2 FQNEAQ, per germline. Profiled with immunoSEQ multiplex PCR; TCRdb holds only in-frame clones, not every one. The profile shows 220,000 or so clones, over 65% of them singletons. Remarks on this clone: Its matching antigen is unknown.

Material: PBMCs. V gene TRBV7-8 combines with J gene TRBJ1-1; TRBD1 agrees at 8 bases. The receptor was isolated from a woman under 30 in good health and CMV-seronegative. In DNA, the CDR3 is TGTGCCAGCAGCGGACCGGGACAGGCGAACACTGAAGCTTTCTTT. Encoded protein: CASSGPGQANTEAFF.